Given below is one TCR beta chain in context. Its antigen is still unknown. Treatment of any kind had been given to no patient before thyroid surgery. The sample originates from a study of metastatic and nonmetastatic thyroid tumors. Study overall: The study looked at repertoires side by side in blood and in tumor or nodule tissue from malignant and benign thyroid patients.

Points from the study as a whole: As reported, TCR beta diversity in blood and tumor was significantly higher in malignant thyroid tumors than in benign nodules.

Germline V CDR1 and CDR2: MNHNS, SASEGT. V was clipped by 8 bases and J by 0 bases, with 10 bases between them. This CDR3 is built from 14 residues. In the original processing: In papillary thyroid cancer, a distant-metastasis classifier was built using CDR3 differences across clinicopathological groups. Using MiXCR, TCRdb reanalyzed the PCR reads. Here the V and J calls rest on TCRdb's processing, not on the authors' analysis. The sample has approximately 41,000 clones, around 28% seen once. The rearrangement links TRBV6-1 to TRBJ2-2; D gene uncertain. The clonotype was recovered from a male donor with papillary thyroid cancer or a benign thyroid nodule (not recorded which). Some clones in this sample may be carry-over from other donors' samples. Sequenced sample: blood. Written as DNA, the CDR3 is TGTGCCAGCGGGCCTAGGACGAACACCGGGGAGCTGTTTTTT. It yields the protein CASGPRTNTGELFF.